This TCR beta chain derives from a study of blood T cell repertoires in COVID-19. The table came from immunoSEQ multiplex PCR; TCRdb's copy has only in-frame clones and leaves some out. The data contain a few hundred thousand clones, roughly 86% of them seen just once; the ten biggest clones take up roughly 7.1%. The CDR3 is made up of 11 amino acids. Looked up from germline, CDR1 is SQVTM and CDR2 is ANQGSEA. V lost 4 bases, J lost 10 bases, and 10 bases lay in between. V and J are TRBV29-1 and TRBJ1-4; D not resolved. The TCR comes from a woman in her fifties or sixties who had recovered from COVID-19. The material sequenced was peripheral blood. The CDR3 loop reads CSVAEVGKLFF. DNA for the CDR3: TGCAGCGTTGCCGAAGTCGGAAAACTGTTTTTT.